This record covers a single T cell receptor beta chain. These data belong to a study of T cell responses to AZD1222 COVID-19 vaccine. The assay was immunoSEQ multiplex PCR, and TCRdb's table has in-frame clones only and misses some. The repertoire consists of some 130,000 clones, with 87% occurring once and the leading ten covering 1.3% to 1.5%. V dropped 5 bases and J dropped 2; count of bases not matched to a gene: 5. The CDR3 extends over 16 amino acids. Looked up from germline, CDR1 is MDHEN and CDR2 is SYDVKM. The chain uses TRBV28 and TRBJ2-2; 10 nucleotides align to TRBD1. The starting material was peripheral blood, obtained on day 0 of AZD1222 vaccination. This TCR derives from an adult in good health. The CDR3 loop is CASSRRDRGNTGELFF. CDR3 nucleotide sequence: TGTGCCAGCAGTCGCCGGGACAGGGGTAACACCGGGGAGCTGTTTTTT.